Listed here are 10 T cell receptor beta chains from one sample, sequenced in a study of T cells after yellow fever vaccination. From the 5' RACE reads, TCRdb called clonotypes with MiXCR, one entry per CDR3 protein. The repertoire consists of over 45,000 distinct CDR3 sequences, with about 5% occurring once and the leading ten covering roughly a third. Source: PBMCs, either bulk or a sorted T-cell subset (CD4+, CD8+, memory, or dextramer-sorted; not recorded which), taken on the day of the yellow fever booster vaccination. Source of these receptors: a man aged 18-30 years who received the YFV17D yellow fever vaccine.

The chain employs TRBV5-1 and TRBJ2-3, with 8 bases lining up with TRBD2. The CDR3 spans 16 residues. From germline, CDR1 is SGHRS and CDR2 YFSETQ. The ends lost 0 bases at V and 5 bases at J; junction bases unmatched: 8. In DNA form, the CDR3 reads TGCGCCAGCAGCTTGGCCACCGGGGGGGTGAGAGATACGCAGTATTTT. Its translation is CASSLATGGVRDTQYF.

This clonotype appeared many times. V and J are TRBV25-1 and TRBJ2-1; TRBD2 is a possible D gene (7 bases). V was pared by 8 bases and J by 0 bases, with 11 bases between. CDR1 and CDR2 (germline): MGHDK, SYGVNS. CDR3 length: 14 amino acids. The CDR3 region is CASEGGGSYNEQFF. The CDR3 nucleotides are TGTGCCAGCGAGGGGGGGGGCTCCTACAATGAGCAGTTCTTC.

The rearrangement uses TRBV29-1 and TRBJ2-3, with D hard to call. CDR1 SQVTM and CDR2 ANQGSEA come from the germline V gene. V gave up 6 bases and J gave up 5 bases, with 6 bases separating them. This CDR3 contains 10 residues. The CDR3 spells CSVRKDTQYF. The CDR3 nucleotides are TGCAGCGTGAGAAAAGATACGCAGTATTTT.

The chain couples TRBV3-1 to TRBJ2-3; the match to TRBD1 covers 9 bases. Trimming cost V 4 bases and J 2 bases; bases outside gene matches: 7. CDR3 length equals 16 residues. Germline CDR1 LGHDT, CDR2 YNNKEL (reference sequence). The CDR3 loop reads CASSPGTGLATDTQYF. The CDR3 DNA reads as TGTGCCAGCAGCCCCGGGACAGGGCTCGCCACAGATACGCAGTATTTT.

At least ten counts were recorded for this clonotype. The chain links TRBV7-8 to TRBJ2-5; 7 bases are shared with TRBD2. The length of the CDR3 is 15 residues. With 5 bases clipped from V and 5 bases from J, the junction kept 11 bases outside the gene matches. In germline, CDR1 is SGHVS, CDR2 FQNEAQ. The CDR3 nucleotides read TGTGCCAGCAGCGTTTACGGGACTATCCGGGAGACCCAGTACTTC. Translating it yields CASSVYGTIRETQYF.

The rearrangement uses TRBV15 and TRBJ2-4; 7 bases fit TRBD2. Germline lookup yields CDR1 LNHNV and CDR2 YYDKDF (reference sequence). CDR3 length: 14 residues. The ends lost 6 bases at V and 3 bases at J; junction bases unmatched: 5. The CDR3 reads CATRGGVGKNIQYF. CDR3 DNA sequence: TGTGCCACCAGGGGAGGGGTTGGCAAAAACATTCAGTACTTC.

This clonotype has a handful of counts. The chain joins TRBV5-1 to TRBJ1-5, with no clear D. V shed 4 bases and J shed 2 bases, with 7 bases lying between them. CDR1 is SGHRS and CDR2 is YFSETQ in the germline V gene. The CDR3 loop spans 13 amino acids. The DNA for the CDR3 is TGCGCCAGCAGCAAGATAGGCAATCAGCCCCAGCATTTT. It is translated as CASSKIGNQPQHF.

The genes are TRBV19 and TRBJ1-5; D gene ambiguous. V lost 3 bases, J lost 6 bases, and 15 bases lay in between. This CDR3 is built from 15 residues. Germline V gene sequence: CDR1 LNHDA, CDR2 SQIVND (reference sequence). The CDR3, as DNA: TGTGCCAGTAGTATTGTGGGAGCTATGGGTCAGCCCCAGCATTTT. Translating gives CASSIVGAMGQPQHF. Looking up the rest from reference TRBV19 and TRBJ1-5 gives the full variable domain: DGGITQSPKYLFRKEGQNVTLSCEQNLNHDAMYWYRQDPGQGLRLIYYSQIVNDFQKGDIAEGYSVSREKKESFPLTVTSAQKNPTAFYLCASSIVGAMGQPQHFGDGTRLSIL.

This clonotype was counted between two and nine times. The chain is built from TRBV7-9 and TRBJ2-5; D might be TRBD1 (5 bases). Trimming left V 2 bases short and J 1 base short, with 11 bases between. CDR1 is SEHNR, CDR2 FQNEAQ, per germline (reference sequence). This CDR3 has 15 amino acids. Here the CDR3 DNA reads TGTGCCAGCAGCTTAACACAGACAGTCCAAGAGACCCAGTACTTC. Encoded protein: CASSLTQTVQETQYF. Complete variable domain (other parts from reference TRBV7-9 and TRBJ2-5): DTGVSQNPRHKITKRGQNVTFRCDPISEHNRLYWYRQTLGQGPEFLTYFQNEAQLEKSRLLSDRFSAERPKGSFSTLEIQRTEQGDSAMYLCASSLTQTVQETQYFGPGTRLLVL.

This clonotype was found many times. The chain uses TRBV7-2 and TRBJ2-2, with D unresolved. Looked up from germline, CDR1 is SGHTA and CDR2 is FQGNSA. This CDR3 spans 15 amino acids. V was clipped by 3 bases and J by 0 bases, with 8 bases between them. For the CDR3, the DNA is TGTGCCAGCAGCTTTCCAATTACGAACACCGGGGAGCTGTTTTTT. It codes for CASSFPITNTGELFF.